A single sample is the source of the 24 T cell receptor beta chains below, sequenced in a study of T cell repertoires in cytomegalovirus infection. Their antigens are not known. In TCRdb, the reads were re-called with MiXCR into one record per CDR3 protein. This table holds roughly 990,000 distinct CDR3 sequences, 25% to 40% found once. Sample: cultured CD8+ T cells from PBMCs, taken from culture after CMV antigen stimulation. Source of these receptors: a human donor in good health (CMV status not recorded). Some clones in this sample may be carry-over from other donors' samples.

Note on this clonotype: A clone one base away is much larger, so this may be a read error. The V and J genes are TRBV7-3 and TRBJ2-3; D is uncertain. The CDR3 length is 13 residues. Germline CDR1 and CDR2: SGHTA and FQGTGA. The CDR3 DNA reads as TGTGTCAGCAGCTTATACTTAACAGATACGCAGTATTTT. This translates into CVSSLYLTDTQYF.

The sample holds many counts of this clonotype. The rearrangement links TRBV7-8 to TRBJ2-1; no clear D. With 3 bases removed from V and 10 bases from J, the gap between germline ends came to 7 bases. Germline CDR1 reads SGHVS; CDR2 reads FQNEAQ. CDR3 length: 11 residues. The DNA of the CDR3 is TGTGCCAGCAGCTTGTCGGCGGAGCAGTTCTTC. Protein: CASSLSAEQFF.

Points on this clonotype: A read error is possible here, since a much larger clone lies one base away. No conserved phenylalanine or tryptophan ends this CDR3, so it is likely a read error. The CDR3 nucleotides read TGTGCCAGCACCCCGGGACAGGGCTCACTAGAGACCCAGTACTAC. Translation gives CASTPGQGSLETQYY. The rearrangement uses TRBV6-1 and TRBJ2-5, with 9 bases matching TRBD1. The CDR3 totals 15 residues. Germline V gene lookup returns CDR1 MNHNS and CDR2 SASEGT. V trimming: 7 bases; J trimming: 4 bases; junction bases outside the gene matches: 10.

This chain joins TRBV19 and TRBJ2-5, with 9 bases that match TRBD1. Germline CDR1 reads LNHDA; CDR2 reads SQIVND (reference sequence). CDR3 size: 15 residues. Unmatched junction bases numbered 8, after V lost 5 bases and J lost 4 bases. The DNA of the CDR3 is TGTGCCAGTAGTCCTGGGACAGGGCTTGCAGAGACCCAGTACTTC. As protein: CASSPGTGLAETQYF.

This clonotype occurred many times. The chain links TRBV12-3 or TRBV12-4 to TRBJ1-6, with D maybe TRBD1 (6 bases). The CDR3 extends over 15 amino acids. Trimming stripped 6 bases from V and 7 bases from J, with 16 bases between. CDR3 DNA: TGTGCCAGCAGGGTTGGGGGGCTCGAGAATTCACCCCTCCACTTT. Translation: CASRVGGLENSPLHF.

This clonotype has just a few counts. The chain employs TRBV4-1 and TRBJ1-1; D possibly corresponds to TRBD1 (5 bases). This CDR3 contains 17 residues. Germline V CDR1 and CDR2: MGHRA, YSYEKL. Trimming removed 3 bases at V and 1 base at J, with 18 bases between. The CDR3: CASSQVSQWQGNTEAFF. The CDR3 DNA sequence: TGCGCCAGCAGCCAGGTATCCCAATGGCAGGGGAACACTGAAGCTTTCTTT.

This clonotype has ten or more counts. The chain is built from TRBV7-2 and TRBJ2-5, with unresolved D. V was pared by 1 base and J by 5 bases, with 8 bases between. Per the germline V gene, CDR1 is SGHTA and CDR2 is FQGNSA. The CDR3 runs 13 residues. The CDR3 reads CASSLVVVETQYF. For the CDR3, the DNA is TGTGCCAGCAGCTTAGTAGTAGTTGAGACCCAGTACTTC.

The chain combines TRBV28 with TRBJ2-5; either TRBD1 or TRBD2 may supply D (5 bases each). This CDR3 has 13 residues. The germline V gene has CDR1 MDHEN and CDR2 SYDVKM. V lost 11 bases to trimming and J lost 4 bases, with 17 bases between them. CDR3 in amino acids: CAAGPGRGETQYF. The CDR3 DNA is TGTGCCGCTGGCCCGGGGCGCGGAGAGACCCAGTACTTC.

This clonotype has at least ten counts. V usage is TRBV6-1 and J usage is TRBJ1-2; the D gene is possibly TRBD1 (6 bases). The CDR3 runs 14 residues. Trimming removed 5 bases from V and 0 bases from J, with 10 bases in between. Germline loops: CDR1 MNHNS, CDR2 SASEGT. CDR3 in DNA: TGTGCCAGCAGTCACAGGGCCGCTAACTATGGCTACACCTTC. Translating gives CASSHRAANYGYTF.

This clonotype was detected a few times. This chain links TRBV6-2 or TRBV6-3 with TRBJ2-1; D uncertain. Germline V gene data show CDR1 as MNHEY and CDR2 as SVGEGT. V lost 7 bases, J lost 9 bases, and 10 bases lay in between. The CDR3 is made up of 11 amino acids. The CDR3 region has the DNA TGTGCCAGCACCATGGGCTTTGAGCAGTTCTTC. It specifies CASTMGFEQFF.

This clonotype has a handful of counts. The genes are TRBV6-6 and TRBJ2-5; 15 bases are a match to TRBD2. The V and J ends lost 7 bases and 4 bases, in that order; junction bases with no gene match: 4. This CDR3 is built from 15 residues. The germline CDR1 and CDR2 sequences are MNHNY and SVGAGI (reference sequence). For the CDR3, the DNA is TGTGCCAGCAAGGGACTAGCGGGGGGAGGAGAGACCCAGTACTTC. It is translated as CASKGLAGGGETQYF.

Concerning this clonotype itself: Given a far larger clone just one base away, this is likely a sequencing read error. The chain uses TRBV7-6 and TRBJ2-1; D not certain. The CDR3 consists of 15 residues. In germline, CDR1 is SGHVS, CDR2 FNYEAQ. This CDR3 reads CANSPGGSSYNEQFF. The DNA of the CDR3 is TGTGCCAACAGCCCCGGCGGTAGCTCCTACAATGAGCAGTTCTTC. The entire variable domain, with the rest obtained from reference TRBV7-6 and TRBJ2-1, is as follows: GAGVSQSPRYKVTKRGQDVALRCDPISGHVSLYWYRQALGQGPEFLTYFNYEAQQDKSGLPNDRFSAERPEGSISTLTIQRTEQRDSAMYRCANSPGGSSYNEQFFGPGTRLTVL.

This clonotype has a handful of counts. The gene calls are TRBV4-1 and TRBJ2-7, with D perhaps being TRBD1 or TRBD2 (5 bases each). The germline V gene encodes CDR1 MGHRA and CDR2 YSYEKL. V gave up 4 bases and J gave up 0 bases, with 13 bases separating them. The CDR3 loop spans 15 amino acids. The CDR3 region is CASSLSWGSSYEQYF. The CDR3 DNA follows: TGCGCCAGCAGCCTTTCGTGGGGGAGCTCCTACGAGCAGTACTTC.

A few counts support this clonotype. The chain links TRBV4-1 to TRBJ2-7; a possible D gene is TRBD1 (6 bases). CDR1 is MGHRA, CDR2 YSYEKL, per germline. V was clipped by 1 base and J by 7 bases, with 14 bases between them. CDR3 length equals 14 residues. CDR3 protein: CASSQVVGAGEQYV. For the CDR3, the DNA is TGCGCCAGCAGCCAAGTCGTGGGGGCGGGTGAGCAGTACGTC.

This clonotype occurred a few times. This rearrangement joins TRBV6-6 to TRBJ2-3; perhaps TRBD2 as D (5 bases). The CDR3 consists of 15 residues. V gave up 2 bases and J gave up 2 bases, with 11 bases separating them. The germline gives CDR1 MNHNY, CDR2 SVGAGI (reference sequence). CDR3 protein: CASSYLRESTDTQYF. CDR3 bases: TGTGCCAGCAGTTACCTACGGGAATCCACAGATACGCAGTATTTT.

This rearrangement joins TRBV11-1 to TRBJ2-1, with TRBD1 as a possible D gene (8 bases). The CDR3 consists of 16 residues. Germline V gene lookup returns CDR1 SGHAT and CDR2 FQDESV (reference sequence). With 5 bases removed from V and 2 bases from J, the gap between germline ends came to 16 bases. For the CDR3, the DNA is TGTGCCAGCAGCCTATTACAGGGGGGGACCTACAATGAGCAGTTCTTC. Protein: CASSLLQGGTYNEQFF.

V is TRBV5-1 and J is TRBJ2-7; D gene uncertain. Trimming left V 0 bases short and J 6 bases short, with 10 bases between. The germline V gene has CDR1 SGHRS and CDR2 YFSETQ. CDR3 length: 13 residues. The CDR3 DNA reads as TGCGCCAGCAGCTTGGCCCCCCAGCTCGAGCAGTACTTC. Its translation: CASSLAPQLEQYF.

A few counts support this clonotype. The genes are TRBV20-1 and TRBJ1-1, with TRBD1 as a possible D gene (5 bases). The length of the CDR3 is 13 residues. The V gene lost 3 bases and the J gene lost 4 bases, with 12 bases spanning the gap. Germline V gene sequence: CDR1 DFQATT, CDR2 SNEGSKA (reference sequence). CDR3 sequence (DNA): TGCAGTGCTAGGGGGGGGGTAGGCACTGAAGCTTTCTTT. Its protein product is CSARGGVGTEAFF.

V usage is TRBV20-1 and J usage is TRBJ1-1; TRBD1 matches at 7 bases. Germline trimming cut 0 bases from V and 1 base from J; bases unmatched to any gene: 5. Germline CDR1 is DFQATT and CDR2 is SNEGSKA (reference sequence). The CDR3 covers 15 residues. In DNA form, the CDR3 reads TGCAGTGCTAGAGATTGGCGGACAGGGAACACTGAAGCTTTCTTT. It is translated as CSARDWRTGNTEAFF.

Many counts were recorded for this clonotype. This chain joins TRBV12-3 or TRBV12-4 and TRBJ2-1; 8 bases match TRBD2. The CDR3 loop spans 14 amino acids. The ends lost 6 bases at V and 2 bases at J; junction bases unmatched: 3. CDR3 region: CASRSGGTYNEQFF. Here the CDR3 DNA reads TGTGCCAGCAGAAGCGGGGGCACCTACAATGAGCAGTTCTTC.

The chain has TRBV27 and TRBJ2-1; 9 bases line up with TRBD2. Germline trimming cut 6 bases from V and 5 bases from J; bases unmatched to any gene: 5. Germline CDR1 reads MNHEY; CDR2 reads SMNVEV (reference sequence). This CDR3 is built from 14 residues. The CDR3 loop reads CASSHSGGHNEQFF. CDR3 coding DNA: TGTGCCAGCAGCCATAGCGGGGGTCACAATGAGCAGTTCTTC.

This rearrangement joins TRBV11-2 to TRBJ2-5; D call uncertain. Per germline, CDR1 SGHAT and CDR2 FQNNGV. V gave up 7 bases and J gave up 5 bases, with 8 bases separating them. The CDR3 runs to 11 residues. The CDR3 coding sequence is TGTGCCAGCAAGGTGGAGGAGACCCAGTACTTC. This sequence encodes CASKVEETQYF.

CDR3 in DNA: TGTGCCAGCAGTTACGAACTAGCGGACAATGAGCAGTTCTTC. This codes for CASSYELADNEQFF. J is TRBJ2-1 and V is TRBV6-5; 8 bases agree with TRBD2. The germline V gene encodes CDR1 MNHEY and CDR2 SVGAGI. CDR3 size: 14 residues. The V and J ends lost 2 bases and 5 bases, in that order; junction bases with no gene match: 2.

This clonotype was recorded a few times. In DNA, the CDR3 is TGTGCCAGCAGTACTCGGACAGATTATAATTCACCCCTCCACTTT. Protein sequence: CASSTRTDYNSPLHF. The chain has TRBV6-6 and TRBJ1-6; D might be TRBD1 (6 bases). The V end lost 5 bases, the J end lost 4 bases, and 12 bases lay between the germline ends. CDR3 length: 15 amino acids. Germline V lookup: CDR1 MNHNY, CDR2 SVGAGI (reference sequence).